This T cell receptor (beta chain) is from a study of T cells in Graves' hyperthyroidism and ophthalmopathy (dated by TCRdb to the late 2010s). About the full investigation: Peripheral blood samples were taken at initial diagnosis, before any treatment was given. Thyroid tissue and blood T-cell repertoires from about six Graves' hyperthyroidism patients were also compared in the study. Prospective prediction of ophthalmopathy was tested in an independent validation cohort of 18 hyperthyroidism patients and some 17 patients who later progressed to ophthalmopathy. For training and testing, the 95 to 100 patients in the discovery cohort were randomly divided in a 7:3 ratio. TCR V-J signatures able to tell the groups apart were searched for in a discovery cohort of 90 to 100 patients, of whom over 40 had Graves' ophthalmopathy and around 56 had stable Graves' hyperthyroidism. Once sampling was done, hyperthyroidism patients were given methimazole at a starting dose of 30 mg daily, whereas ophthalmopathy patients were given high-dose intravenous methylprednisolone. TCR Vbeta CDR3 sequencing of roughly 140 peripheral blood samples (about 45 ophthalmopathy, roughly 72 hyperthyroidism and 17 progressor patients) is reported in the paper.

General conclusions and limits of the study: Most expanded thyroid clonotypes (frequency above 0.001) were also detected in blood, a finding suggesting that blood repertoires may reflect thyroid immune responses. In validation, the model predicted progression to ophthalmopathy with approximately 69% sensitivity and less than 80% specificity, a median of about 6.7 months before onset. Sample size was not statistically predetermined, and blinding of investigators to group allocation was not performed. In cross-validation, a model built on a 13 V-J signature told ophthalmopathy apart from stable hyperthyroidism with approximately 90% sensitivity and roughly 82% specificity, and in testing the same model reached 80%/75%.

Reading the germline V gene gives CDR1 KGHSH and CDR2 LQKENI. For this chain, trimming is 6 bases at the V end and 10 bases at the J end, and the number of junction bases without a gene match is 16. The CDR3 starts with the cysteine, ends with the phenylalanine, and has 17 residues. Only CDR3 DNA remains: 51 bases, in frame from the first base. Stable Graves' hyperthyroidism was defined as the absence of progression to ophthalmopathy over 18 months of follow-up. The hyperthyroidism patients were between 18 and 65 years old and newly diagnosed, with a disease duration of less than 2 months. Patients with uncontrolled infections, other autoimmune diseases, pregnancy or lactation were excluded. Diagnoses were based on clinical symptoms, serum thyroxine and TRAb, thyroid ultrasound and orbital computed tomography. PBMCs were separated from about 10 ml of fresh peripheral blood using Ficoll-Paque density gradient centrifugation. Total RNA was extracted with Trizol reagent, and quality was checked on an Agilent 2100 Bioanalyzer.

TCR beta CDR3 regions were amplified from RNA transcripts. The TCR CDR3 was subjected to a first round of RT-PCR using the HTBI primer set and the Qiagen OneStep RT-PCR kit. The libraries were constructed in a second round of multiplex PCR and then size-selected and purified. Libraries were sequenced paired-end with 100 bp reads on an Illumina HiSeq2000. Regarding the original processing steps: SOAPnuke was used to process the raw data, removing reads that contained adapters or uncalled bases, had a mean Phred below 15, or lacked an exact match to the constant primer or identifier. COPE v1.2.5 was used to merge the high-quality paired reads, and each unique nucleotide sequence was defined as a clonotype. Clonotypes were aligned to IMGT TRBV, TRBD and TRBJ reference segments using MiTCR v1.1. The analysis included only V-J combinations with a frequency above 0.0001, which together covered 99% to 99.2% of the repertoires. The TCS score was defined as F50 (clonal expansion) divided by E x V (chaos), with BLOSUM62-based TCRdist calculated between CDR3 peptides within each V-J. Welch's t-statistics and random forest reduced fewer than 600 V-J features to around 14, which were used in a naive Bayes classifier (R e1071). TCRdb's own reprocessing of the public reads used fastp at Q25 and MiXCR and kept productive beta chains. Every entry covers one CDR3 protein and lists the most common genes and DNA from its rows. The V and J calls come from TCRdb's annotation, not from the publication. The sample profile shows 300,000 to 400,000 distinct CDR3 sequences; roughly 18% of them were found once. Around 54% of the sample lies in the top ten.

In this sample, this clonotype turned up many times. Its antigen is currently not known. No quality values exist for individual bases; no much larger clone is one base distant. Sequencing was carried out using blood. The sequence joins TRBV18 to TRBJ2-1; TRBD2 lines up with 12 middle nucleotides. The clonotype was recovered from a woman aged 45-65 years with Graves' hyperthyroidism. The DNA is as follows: TGTGCCAGCTCGGGACTAGCGGGCGCGGAGGGTAACGTAGAGCAGTTCTTC. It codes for CASSGLAGAEGNVEQFF.